The rows below give T cell receptor beta chains drawn from one sample of a study of T cell repertoires in cytomegalovirus infection. TCRdb itself ran the reads through MiXCR, one entry per CDR3 protein. The sample comprises fewer than 300,000 distinct CDR3 sequences, roughly a quarter of which are singletons, and about 15% rests with the top ten. The sequencing sample was made of PBMCs. All receptors derive from a human donor in good health (CMV status not recorded). Some clones in this sample may be carry-over from other donors' samples. CDR3s include the opening cysteine and the closing phenylalanine or tryptophan. The order of the fields is V gene, clone size, J gene, D gene, CDR3 protein, CDR3 DNA. A D gene is named only where the DNA matches it firmly. Only part of the rows carry a size: once, few, many, or a class if the clone is expanded.

V gene: TRBV7-2; clone size: many; J gene: TRBJ1-5; D gene: TRBD1; CDR3 protein: CASSLGATGGRPQHF; CDR3 DNA: TGTGCCAGCAGCTTAGGGGCGACAGGGGGGAGACCCCAGCATTTT
V gene: TRBV11-2; clone size: many; J gene: TRBJ2-5; D gene: NA; CDR3 protein: CASSRGLPETQYF; CDR3 DNA: TGTGCCAGCAGCCGGGGCCTCCCCGAGACCCAGTACTTC
V gene: TRBV20-1; clone size: few; J gene: TRBJ2-7; D gene: TRBD2; CDR3 protein: CSATPTSGRSHEQYF; CDR3 DNA: TGCAGTGCTACCCCGACTAGCGGGAGATCCCACGAGCAGTACTTC
V gene: TRBV7-8; clone size: many; J gene: TRBJ2-2; D gene: NA; CDR3 protein: CASSRTNTGELFF; CDR3 DNA: TGTGCCAGCAGCCGAACGAACACCGGGGAGCTGTTTTTT
V gene: TRBV7-2; clone size: many; J gene: TRBJ1-1; D gene: NA; CDR3 protein: CASSLGGPNTEAFF; CDR3 DNA: TGTGCCAGCAGCTTAGGGGGGCCGAACACTGAAGCTTTCTTT
V gene: TRBV7-6; clone size: many; J gene: TRBJ1-1; D gene: TRBD1; CDR3 protein: CASSPGQMNTEAFF; CDR3 DNA: TGTGCCAGCAGCCCGGGACAGATGAACACTGAAGCTTTCTTT
V gene: TRBV29-1; clone size: NA; J gene: TRBJ1-2; D gene: NA; CDR3 protein: CSVEDLGPGYTF; CDR3 DNA: TGCAGCGTTGAAGATCTAGGGCCGGGCTACACCTTC
V gene: TRBV12-3/TRBV12-4; clone size: many; J gene: TRBJ2-3; D gene: TRBD1; CDR3 protein: CASSPQGVGTDTQYF; CDR3 DNA: TGTGCCAGCAGTCCACAGGGGGTGGGCACAGATACGCAGTATTTT
V gene: TRBV7-2; clone size: NA; J gene: TRBJ2-5; D gene: TRBD1; CDR3 protein: CASSLEGQGVWQETQYF; CDR3 DNA: TGTGCCAGCAGCTTAGAGGGACAGGGGGTTTGGCAAGAGACCCAGTACTTC
V gene: TRBV6-2/TRBV6-3; clone size: few; J gene: TRBJ2-5; D gene: NA; CDR3 protein: CASRPPFRQETQYF; CDR3 DNA: TGTGCCAGCAGGCCTCCGTTTCGGCAAGAGACCCAGTACTTC
V gene: TRBV7-2; clone size: NA; J gene: TRBJ2-7; D gene: TRBD1; CDR3 protein: CASSLARDRIREQYF; CDR3 DNA: TGTGCCAGCAGCTTAGCTAGGGACAGGATACGGGAGCAGTACTTC
V gene: TRBV7-8; clone size: few; J gene: TRBJ2-5; D gene: TRBD2; CDR3 protein: CASSLRGLAGGRETQYF; CDR3 DNA: TGTGCCAGCAGCTTAAGGGGACTAGCGGGAGGAAGAGAGACCCAGTACTTC
V gene: TRBV11-2; clone size: many; J gene: TRBJ2-2; D gene: NA; CDR3 protein: CASSFPRGSGELFF; CDR3 DNA: TGTGCCAGCAGCTTCCCCAGGGGAAGCGGGGAGCTGTTTTTT
V gene: TRBV12-5; clone size: many; J gene: TRBJ2-1; D gene: TRBD1; CDR3 protein: CASGSGQGTYNEQFF; CDR3 DNA: TGTGCTAGTGGTTCAGGACAGGGGACCTACAATGAGCAGTTCTTC
V gene: TRBV28; clone size: NA; J gene: TRBJ2-5; D gene: NA; CDR3 protein: CASTWGGQETQYF; CDR3 DNA: TGTGCCAGCACCTGGGGCGGCCAAGAGACCCAGTACTTC
V gene: TRBV5-4; clone size: NA; J gene: TRBJ1-2; D gene: NA; CDR3 protein: CASSPGLVSNYGYTF; CDR3 DNA: TGTGCCAGCAGCCCGGGACTTGTTTCTAACTATGGCTACACCTTC
V gene: TRBV7-2; clone size: many; J gene: TRBJ1-5; D gene: NA; CDR3 protein: CASSPNQGSGQPQHF; CDR3 DNA: TGTGCCAGCAGCCCCAACCAGGGGTCCGGACAGCCCCAGCATTTT
V gene: TRBV12-3/TRBV12-4; clone size: NA; J gene: TRBJ2-1; D gene: TRBD2; CDR3 protein: CASREREVANEQFF; CDR3 DNA: TGTGCCAGCAGAGAGCGGGAGGTCGCAAATGAGCAGTTCTTC
V gene: TRBV5-1; clone size: NA; J gene: TRBJ2-1; D gene: TRBD2; CDR3 protein: CASSFGLAGGVDEQFF; CDR3 DNA: TGCGCCAGCAGCTTCGGACTAGCGGGAGGTGTTGATGAGCAGTTCTTC
V gene: TRBV7-2; clone size: many; J gene: TRBJ1-4; D gene: NA; CDR3 protein: CASSSRGGAGEKLFF; CDR3 DNA: TGTGCCAGCAGCTCGAGGGGGGGTGCCGGTGAAAAACTGTTTTTT
V gene: TRBV2; clone size: NA; J gene: TRBJ1-6; D gene: NA; CDR3 protein: CASSDYVSSYNSPLHF; CDR3 DNA: TGTGCCAGCAGTGATTACGTGAGCTCCTATAATTCACCCCTCCACTTT
V gene: TRBV7-2; clone size: NA; J gene: TRBJ2-1; D gene: TRBD1; CDR3 protein: CASSFRQGMSYNEQFF; CDR3 DNA: TGTGCCAGCAGCTTTAGACAGGGTATGTCCTACAATGAGCAGTTCTTC
V gene: TRBV30; clone size: NA; J gene: TRBJ2-1; D gene: TRBD2; CDR3 protein: CAWSRGTSGAYNEQFF; CDR3 DNA: TGTGCCTGGAGTCGGGGGACTAGCGGGGCCTACAATGAGCAGTTCTTC
V gene: TRBV19; clone size: few; J gene: TRBJ2-1; D gene: NA; CDR3 protein: CATEPAQSSYNEQFF; CDR3 DNA: TGTGCCACCGAACCCGCTCAAAGCTCCTACAATGAGCAGTTCTTC
V gene: TRBV20-1; clone size: few; J gene: TRBJ2-5; D gene: TRBD1; CDR3 protein: CSAPDRGRLEETQYF; CDR3 DNA: TGCAGTGCGCCTGACAGGGGGCGGTTGGAAGAGACCCAGTACTTC
V gene: TRBV12-3/TRBV12-4; clone size: once; J gene: TRBJ1-5; D gene: NA; CDR3 protein: CASSLTGPRDQPQHF; CDR3 DNA: TGTGCCAGCAGCTTGACTGGACCGCGAGATCAGCCCCAGCATTTT